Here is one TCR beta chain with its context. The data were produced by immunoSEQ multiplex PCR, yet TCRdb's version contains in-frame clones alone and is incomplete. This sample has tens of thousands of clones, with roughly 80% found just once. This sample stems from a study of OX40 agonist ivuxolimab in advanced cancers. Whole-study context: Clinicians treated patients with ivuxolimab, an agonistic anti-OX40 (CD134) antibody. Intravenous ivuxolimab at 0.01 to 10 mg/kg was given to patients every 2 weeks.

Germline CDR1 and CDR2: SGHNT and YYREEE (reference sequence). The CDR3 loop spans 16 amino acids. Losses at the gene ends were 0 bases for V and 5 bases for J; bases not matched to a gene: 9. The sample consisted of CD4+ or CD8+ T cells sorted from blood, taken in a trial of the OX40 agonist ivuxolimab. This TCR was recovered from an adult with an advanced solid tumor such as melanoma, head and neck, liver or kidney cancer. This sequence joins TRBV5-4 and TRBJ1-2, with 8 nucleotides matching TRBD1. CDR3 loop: CASSLEAGGAEYGYTF. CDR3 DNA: TGTGCCAGCAGCTTGGAGGCAGGGGGCGCTGAGTATGGCTACACCTTC.